This T cell receptor (beta chain) emerged from a study of T cells in Graves' hyperthyroidism and ophthalmopathy (dated by TCRdb to between 2019 and 2020). Notes on the research overall: Peripheral blood was sampled at the time of initial diagnosis, prior to any treatment. After sampling, hyperthyroidism patients received methimazole starting at 30 mg daily, and ophthalmopathy patients received high-dose intravenous methylprednisolone. TCR Vbeta CDR3 sequencing of fewer than 150 peripheral blood samples (roughly 43 ophthalmopathy, around 80 hyperthyroidism and approximately 17 progressor patients) is reported in the paper. TCR V-J signatures able to tell the groups apart were searched for in a discovery cohort of some 97 patients, of whom 43 had Graves' ophthalmopathy and some 60 had stable Graves' hyperthyroidism. The roughly 91 discovery patients were randomly split 7:3 into training and test sets. In roughly six Graves' hyperthyroidism patients, the study also compared T-cell repertoires from thyroid tissue with T-cell repertoires from blood. An independent validation cohort of around 19 hyperthyroidism patients and some 15 patients who later progressed to ophthalmopathy tested prospective prediction of ophthalmopathy.

Results and caveats for the whole study, not just this receptor: A 13 V-J signature model separated ophthalmopathy from stable hyperthyroidism, with approximately 87% sensitivity and about 81% specificity in cross-validation and 80%/75% in testing. No statistical method was used to fix the sample size in advance, and group allocation was not hidden from the investigators. Most expanded thyroid clonotypes (frequency above 0.001) were also detected in blood, suggesting blood repertoires may reflect thyroid immune responses. During validation, the model predicted progression to ophthalmopathy a median of approximately six months ahead of onset, with roughly 65% sensitivity and 72% to 80% specificity.

V and J lose 1 base and 0 bases, and a span of 7 bases separates them. The CDR3 numbers 15 residues from cysteine through phenylalanine. Just CDR3 DNA is preserved here, 45 bases in frame from base 1. Taken from the germline V gene, the CDR1 and CDR2 loops are SGHAT and FQNNGV. Moderately to severely active disease, a Clinical Activity Score of at least 3, a NOSPECS grade of at least 4, and a duration under 3 months were present in ophthalmopathy patients. Patients with uncontrolled infections, other autoimmune diseases, pregnancy or lactation were excluded. Diagnoses were based on clinical symptoms, serum thyroxine and TRAb, thyroid ultrasound and orbital computed tomography. Ficoll-Paque density gradient centrifugation was used to isolate PBMCs from around 10 ml of fresh peripheral blood. Trizol reagent was used to extract total RNA, and RNA quality was then checked on an Agilent 2100 Bioanalyzer.

Amplification of TCR beta CDR3 regions was carried out from RNA transcripts. The first round of RT-PCR for the TCR CDR3 was performed with the HTBI primer set and the Qiagen OneStep RT-PCR kit. Libraries were constructed in a second round of multiplex PCR, after which size selection and purification were carried out. Libraries were sequenced paired-end with 100 bp reads on an Illumina HiSeq2000. The authors' analysis ran thus. SOAPnuke was used to process the raw data, removing reads that contained adapters or uncalled bases, had a mean Phred below 15, or lacked an exact match to the constant primer or identifier. COPE v1.2.5 was used to merge the high-quality paired reads, and each unique nucleotide sequence was defined as a clonotype. Clonotypes were aligned to IMGT TRBV, TRBD and TRBJ reference segments using MiTCR v1.1. Only V-J combinations with frequency above 0.0001, covering approximately 99% of repertoires, were analysed. A TCS score was defined as the ratio between F50 (clonal expansion) and ExV (chaos), using BLOSUM62-based TCRdist between CDR3 peptides within each V-J. Welch's t-statistics and random forest reduced around 550 V-J features to 13, which were used in a naive Bayes classifier (R e1071). TCRdb passed the public sequencing reads through fastp at Q25 and MiXCR, retaining productive beta sequences. Rows are unified per CDR3 protein, each entry keeping the most common DNA and genes. These V and J calls originate from TCRdb's pipeline instead of the authors' own analysis. Counted in this sample were some 500,000 distinct CDR3 sequences; 16% of them appeared once. Roughly 29% of the sample is taken by the ten largest.

This clonotype was detected many times. What antigen it recognizes has not been identified. Per-base qualities were not stored, and no clone one base away is much larger. This clonotype was obtained from a woman aged 25 to 39 with Graves' ophthalmopathy. The chain was built from TRBV11-2 and TRBJ2-1; no D gene is confidently identified. Sequenced material: blood. The sequence in DNA is TGTGCCAGCAGCTTAGTTCTGGCCTCCTACAATGAGCAGTTCTTC. It translates as CASSLVLASYNEQFF. Reference TRBV11-2 and TRBJ2-1 genes cover what lies past the CDR3, so the full variable domain is EAGVAQSPRYKIIEKRQSVAFWCNPISGHATLYWYQQILGQGPKLLIQFQNNGVVDDSQLPKDRFSAERLKGVDSTLKIQPAKLEDSAVYLCASSLVLASYNEQFFGPGTRLTVL.